This entry lists 20 T cell receptor beta chains sequenced from one sample in a study of Ad26.COV2.S vaccination and SARS-CoV-2 variants. Treatment denoted: about 20 received Ad26.COV2.S at low or high dose, single or two shots; about 5 received placebo; per-sample allocation not given. Sampling was performed 63 days after the first vaccine or placebo injection. Data came from immunoSEQ multiplex PCR; TCRdb stores just in-frame clones and leaves some out. This table holds some 390,000 clones, 70% to 90% found once. The sample consisted of peripheral blood, taken in a trial of Ad26.COV2.S vaccine versus placebo. The receptors come from a person between 18 and 65 years old who received the Ad26.COV2.S COVID-19 vaccine or a placebo.

V is TRBV11-2 and J is TRBJ2-5; 9 bases agree with TRBD1. Unmatched junction bases numbered 8, after V lost 5 bases and J lost 7 bases. The CDR3 runs 14 residues. Germline V gene sequence: CDR1 SGHAT, CDR2 FQNNGV. The CDR3 coding sequence is TGTGCCAGCAGCCCCTGGACAGGGGATGGGACCCAGTACTTC. Amino acids: CASSPWTGDGTQYF.

The V gene is TRBV10-1, the J gene TRBJ2-2, with TRBD2 identical over 12 bases. This CDR3 is built from 14 residues. From germline, CDR1 is WNHNN and CDR2 SYGVQD (reference sequence). The junction had 7 bases not matched to a gene; V was cut back by 8 bases and J by 9 bases. CDR3 sequence reads: CASLTSGRYRELFF. CDR3 DNA sequence: TGCGCCAGCCTGACTAGCGGGAGATACAGGGAGCTGTTTTTT.

The rearrangement uses TRBV28 and TRBJ1-5; 8 nucleotides line up with TRBD1. This CDR3 is 18 amino acids long. CDR1 and CDR2 (germline): MDHEN, SYDVKM. The junction had 14 bases not matched to a gene; V was cut back by 4 bases and J by 3 bases. The DNA of the CDR3 is TGTGCCAGCAGTTCTGAACGGACAGGGTCACGAATCAATCAGCCCCAGCATTTT. Residues: CASSSERTGSRINQPQHF.

This chain uses TRBV6-2 or TRBV6-3 with TRBJ2-2, with 12 nucleotides matching TRBD1. Per germline, CDR1 MNHEY and CDR2 SVGEGT. This CDR3 is built from 14 residues. Losses at the gene ends were 5 bases for V and 13 bases for J; bases not matched to a gene: 8. The CDR3 DNA is TGTGCCAGCAGTCCAGGGACAGGGGGCGCGAGGCTGTTTTTT. Its translation: CASSPGTGGARLFF.

The chain has TRBV11-1 and TRBJ2-5; 9 nucleotides match TRBD1. V shed 4 bases and J 1 base; nucleotides not matched to a gene: 4. The germline CDR1 and CDR2 sequences are SGHAT and FQDESV (reference sequence). The CDR3 has 15 amino acids. CDR3 region: CASSSIQGAQETQYF. In nucleotides, the CDR3 is TGTGCCAGCAGCTCGATACAGGGGGCCCAAGAGACCCAGTACTTC.

This sequence joins TRBV7-8 and TRBJ1-2, with D perhaps matching TRBD1 (5 bases). The V end was cut by 5 bases, the J end by 7 bases, with 17 bases between. This CDR3 contains 14 residues. The germline V gene encodes CDR1 SGHVS and CDR2 FQNEAQ. The CDR3 bases are TGTGCCAGCAGCCTCAGCGCCCCAGGGCCTGGCTACACCTTC. Translation gives CASSLSAPGPGYTF. The whole variable domain, filled in from reference TRBV7-8 and TRBJ1-2, reads GAGVSQSPRYKVAKRGQDVALRCDPISGHVSLFWYQQALGQGPEFLTYFQNEAQLDKSGLPSDRFFAERPEGSVSTLKIQRTQQEDSAVYLCASSLSAPGPGYTFGSGTRLTVV.

The V gene is TRBV4-1, the J gene TRBJ1-1; D is perhaps TRBD1 (6 bases). CDR1 and CDR2 from the germline V gene are MGHRA and YSYEKL. V was cut by 4 bases and J by 4 bases, with 13 bases left in between. CDR3 size: 14 residues. Written as DNA, the CDR3 is TGCGCCAGCAGCCGAACTACAGGGATCACTGAAGCTTTCTTT. Its protein is CASSRTTGITEAFF.

This rearrangement joins TRBV7-2 to TRBJ2-7; 7 bases align to TRBD2. CDR3 size: 15 residues. Unmatched junction bases numbered 10, after V lost 3 bases and J lost 5 bases. Germline V gives CDR1 SGHTA, CDR2 FQGNSA. CDR3 region: CASSLGGRARNEQYF. The CDR3 bases are TGTGCCAGCAGCTTGGGGGGGAGGGCGCGGAACGAGCAGTACTTC.

The rearrangement links TRBV11-3 to TRBJ1-5, with D perhaps matching TRBD1 (6 bases). The germline V and J ends were trimmed by 4 bases and 5 bases, with 12 bases remaining between them. The CDR3 extends over 14 amino acids. The germline V gene encodes CDR1 SGHNT and CDR2 YENEEA. The CDR3 protein is CASSSPGADQPQHF. CDR3 sequence (DNA): TGTGCCAGCAGCTCGCCGGGGGCAGATCAGCCCCAGCATTTT.

This clone was detected a few times. The CDR3 DNA reads TGTGCCAGCAGCTTAGGGGGACAGGGAATTCAGCCCCAGCATTTT. It codes for CASSLGGQGIQPQHF. The chain combines TRBV7-2 with TRBJ1-5, with 9 bases matching TRBD1. Germline trimming cut 1 base from V and 6 bases from J; bases unmatched to any gene: 4. The CDR3 runs 15 residues. Germline values: CDR1 SGHTA, CDR2 FQGNSA.

The J gene is TRBJ1-3, the V gene TRBV6-5; D is perhaps TRBD1 (6 bases). This CDR3 spans 14 amino acids. The ends were cut back, 7 bases at V and 4 bases at J, with 14 bases in the middle. The germline gives CDR1 MNHEY, CDR2 SVGAGI. DNA of the CDR3: TGTGCCAGCACCCTGGGGGGGCTGGGAAACACCATATATTTT. This translates into CASTLGGLGNTIYF.

The genes are TRBV21-1 and TRBJ2-1. TRBV21-1 is annotated as a pseudogene. The CDR3 is made up of 20 amino acids. The CDR3 reads CASSKIEPRAPEVSYNEQFF. CDR3 in DNA: TGTGCCAGCAGCAAAATAGAACCCCGGGCCCCCGAGGTTTCCTACAATGAGCAGTTCTTC.

This clone has a single count. V usage is TRBV28 and J usage is TRBJ1-4; possible D gene TRBD1, 5 bases. This CDR3 comprises 13 residues. The ends were cut back, 7 bases at V and 12 bases at J, with 18 bases in the middle. Germline V gives CDR1 MDHEN, CDR2 SYDVKM. The CDR3 is CASITGPGGELFF. The CDR3 coding sequence is TGTGCCAGCATCACTGGGCCGGGGGGGGAACTGTTTTTT.

V is TRBV5-1 and J is TRBJ1-6; D remains unclear. Per the germline V gene, CDR1 is SGHRS and CDR2 is YFSETQ. The CDR3 is made up of 15 amino acids. V was clipped by 4 bases and J by 0 bases, with 8 bases between them. The CDR3 DNA reads TGCGCCAGCAGCCTACCGAGCTCCTATAATTCACCCCTCCACTTT. This translates into CASSLPSSYNSPLHF.

This sequence joins TRBV28 and TRBJ2-1; 7 bases line up with TRBD2. The CDR3 extends over 14 amino acids. CDR1 MDHEN and CDR2 SYDVKM come from the germline V gene. The ends lost 2 bases at V and 8 bases at J; junction bases unmatched: 6. The CDR3 reads CASSLRVGRDEQFF. The CDR3 bases are TGTGCCAGCAGTTTACGTGTAGGGAGGGATGAGCAGTTCTTC.

This clone was picked up a small number of times. The chain recombines TRBV6-1 with TRBJ2-4; 12 bases are shared with TRBD1. The CDR3 runs to 17 residues. The germline CDR1 and CDR2 sequences are MNHNS and SASEGT. With 4 bases clipped from V and 6 bases from J, the junction kept 10 bases outside the gene matches. Here the CDR3 DNA reads TGTGCCAGCAGTGTCGGGGTTGGGACAGGGGGCGGAAACATTCAGTACTTC. It codes for CASSVGVGTGGGNIQYF.

The chain recombines TRBV3-1 (or the pseudogene TRBV3-2) with TRBJ2-2; 7 positions match TRBD2. This CDR3 has 15 amino acids. Trimming cost V 1 base and J 4 bases; bases outside gene matches: 3. CDR1 and CDR2 (germline): LGHDT, YNNKEL (reference sequence). The CDR3 reads CASSQVSSGTGELFF. Written as DNA, the CDR3 is TGTGCCAGCAGCCAAGTGTCTAGCGGCACCGGGGAGCTGTTTTTT.

The chain carries TRBV18 and TRBJ2-6; D ambiguous. V lost 5 bases to trimming and J lost 1 base, with 3 bases between them. Per germline, CDR1 KGHSH and CDR2 LQKENI. CDR3 length: 13 residues. CDR3 DNA: TGTGCCAGCTCAGGATCTGGGGCCAACGTCCTGACTTTC. This sequence encodes CASSGSGANVLTF.

The rearrangement joins TRBV3-1 (or the pseudogene TRBV3-2) to TRBJ1-4; 8 nucleotides agree with TRBD1. V lost 4 bases to trimming and J lost 6 bases; unmatched junction nucleotides: 7. Germline CDR1 reads LGHDT; CDR2 reads YNNKEL (reference sequence). This CDR3 has 15 residues. CDR3 nucleotide sequence: TGTGCCAGCAGCCCCGTTACAGGGGGTGATGAAAAACTGTTTTTT. Translation: CASSPVTGGDEKLFF.

This chain links TRBV4-3 with TRBJ1-1; D may be TRBD1 (6 bases). The CDR3 totals 14 residues. Germline CDR1 LGHNA, CDR2 YSLEER. Trimming shortened V by 2 bases and J by 6 bases, and 13 bases separated the two germline ends. This chain's CDR3 is CASSQNRVQAEAFF. The CDR3 DNA reads as TGCGCCAGCAGCCAAAACAGGGTTCAGGCTGAAGCTTTCTTT.